Shown below are 27 T cell receptor beta chains from a single sample sequenced in a study of blood T cell repertoires in COVID-19. The protocol was immunoSEQ multiplex PCR, while the TCRdb copy is restricted to in-frame clones and leaves out a portion. The data show approximately 180,000 clones, with 90% seen just once and 0.5% to 0.6% held by the top ten. Input material: peripheral blood. All receptors derive from a man aged 50 or older with acute or convalescent COVID-19.

The chain is built from TRBV10-3 and TRBJ2-2, with 12 bases matching TRBD1. There are 21 residues in the CDR3. Germline V CDR1 and CDR2: ENHRY, SYGVKD. Trimming took 2 bases from V and 3 from J; bases not matched to a gene: 16. CDR3 DNA: TGTGCCATCAGTGAGAGGGGACAGGGGGCCCATGTCCGAAAAGACACCGGGGAGCTGTTTTTT. It encodes CAISERGQGAHVRKDTGELFF.

This chain joins TRBV15 and TRBJ1-1, with D possibly matching TRBD1 (6 bases). The CDR3 is made up of 14 amino acids. Germline loops: CDR1 LNHNV, CDR2 YYDKDF (reference sequence). V was shortened by 8 bases and J by 4 bases, with 17 bases between the two germline ends. This chain's CDR3 is CATFQTGFGTEAFF. The DNA for the CDR3 is TGTGCCACCTTTCAAACAGGGTTCGGCACTGAAGCTTTCTTT.

The chain links TRBV5-4 to TRBJ2-1, with a possible D match to TRBD2 (6 bases). Trimming pared 3 bases from V and 4 bases from J, leaving 14 bases between. CDR1 is SGHNT and CDR2 is YYREEE in the germline V gene (reference sequence). The CDR3 loop spans 15 amino acids. The CDR3 is CASSSELAGYNEQFF. In DNA form, the CDR3 reads TGTGCCAGCAGCTCAGAGCTCGCGGGATACAATGAGCAGTTCTTC.

This clone was detected a few times. The rearrangement joins TRBV11-2 to TRBJ1-3; no definite D call. CDR1 and CDR2 from the germline V gene are SGHAT and FQNNGV. V lost 8 bases and J 0 bases, leaving 17 bases between the germline ends. The CDR3 is 16 residues long. CDR3 DNA sequence: TGTGCCAGCTCTATGGCGGGCCCGATCTCTGGAAACACCATATATTTT. This translates into CASSMAGPISGNTIYF.

This clone turned up a few times. The chain employs TRBV7-8 and TRBJ1-5; D unclear. CDR3 length equals 14 residues. Germline V lookup: CDR1 SGHVS, CDR2 FQNEAQ. V gave up 5 bases and J gave up 7 bases, with 15 bases separating them. CDR3 sequence reads: CASSPQSVGQPQHF. CDR3 bases: TGTGCCAGCAGCCCCCAAAGTGTTGGCCAGCCCCAGCATTTT.

The V call is TRBV14, the J call TRBJ2-7; TRBD2 aligns across 14 bases. CDR1 is SGHDN, CDR2 FVKESK, per germline. This CDR3 is built from 13 residues. V dropped 3 bases and J dropped 11; count of bases not matched to a gene: 3. The CDR3 loop reads CASSHGTSGRKYF. The CDR3 DNA reads TGTGCCAGCAGCCATGGGACTAGCGGGAGAAAGTACTTC.

This clone has only one observation. The chain recombines TRBV10-1 with TRBJ1-1; the D gene is possibly TRBD1 (6 bases). Trimming left V 6 bases short and J 1 base short, with 12 bases between. From germline, CDR1 is WNHNN and CDR2 SYGVQD (reference sequence). CDR3 length: 14 residues. The CDR3 is CASSPGTPNTEAFF. The CDR3 DNA reads TGCGCCAGCAGCCCCGGGACACCGAACACTGAAGCTTTCTTT.

This clone was seen more than once but under ten times. This rearrangement joins TRBV3-1 (or the pseudogene TRBV3-2) to TRBJ1-2, with D perhaps TRBD1 (5 bases). Trimming removed 5 bases from V and 4 bases from J, with 11 bases in between. Germline assignment: CDR1 LGHDT and CDR2 YNNKEL (reference sequence). The CDR3 runs to 13 residues. The CDR3: CASSEAGVYGYTF. CDR3 DNA sequence: TGTGCCAGCAGCGAAGCGGGGGTCTATGGCTACACCTTC.

The genes are TRBV11-3 and TRBJ2-2; D is possibly TRBD1 (5 bases). This CDR3 is 14 amino acids long. Germline-derived CDR1 and CDR2 are SGHNT and YENEEA. Trimming pared 5 bases from V and 0 bases from J, leaving 7 bases between. The CDR3 region is CASSTTANTGELFF. CDR3 bases: TGTGCCAGCAGCACGACAGCGAACACCGGGGAGCTGTTTTTT.

The genes are TRBV6-6 and TRBJ2-5; D possibly corresponds to TRBD2 (6 bases). CDR1 MNHNY and CDR2 SVGAGI come from the germline V gene (reference sequence). V was shortened by 6 bases and J by 0 bases, with 17 bases between the two germline ends. This CDR3 comprises 16 residues. Written as DNA, the CDR3 is TGTGCCAGCAGCACCCCCTCAGGAGGGCACCAAGAGACCCAGTACTTC. It encodes CASSTPSGGHQETQYF.

The chain uses TRBV11-2 and TRBJ2-5; a weak D match, TRBD1 (5 bases). This CDR3 region has 16 residues. The germline gives CDR1 SGHAT, CDR2 FQNNGV. With 1 base removed from V and 3 bases from J, the gap between germline ends came to 15 bases. CDR3 residues: CASSLGNIGREETQYF. In DNA form, the CDR3 reads TGTGCCAGCAGCTTAGGCAATATTGGCAGGGAAGAGACCCAGTACTTC.

The CDR3, as DNA: TGCGCCAGCAGCCAAGCGAGAACTCCGGGGGGCGAAAAACTGTTTTTT. Its translation is CASSQARTPGGEKLFF. V and J are TRBV4-3 and TRBJ1-4; the D gene is possibly TRBD1 (6 bases). This CDR3 is built from 16 residues. From germline, CDR1 is LGHNA and CDR2 YSLEER. The V gene lost 1 base and the J gene lost 8 bases, with 17 bases spanning the gap.

V and J are TRBV10-3 and TRBJ2-2; D perhaps matches TRBD2 (6 bases). V lost 2 bases, J lost 6 bases, and 16 bases lay in between. CDR3 length equals 16 residues. Per germline, CDR1 ENHRY and CDR2 SYGVKD. The CDR3 reads CAISERVGRISGELFF. Written as DNA, the CDR3 is TGTGCCATCAGTGAGAGGGTCGGGAGAATCTCCGGGGAGCTGTTTTTT.

The chain recombines TRBV5-1 with TRBJ1-4; the D gene is possibly TRBD1 (5 bases). V lost 4 bases and J 0 bases, leaving 19 bases between the germline ends. The CDR3 runs to 18 residues. Germline V CDR1 and CDR2: SGHRS, YFSETQ. For the CDR3, the DNA is TGCGCCAGCAGCCTACGACCCCGGGGGTTGTCAACTAATGAAAAACTGTTTTTT. It translates to CASSLRPRGLSTNEKLFF.

The CDR3 here is CAISDLADSTAGYGYTF. DNA for the CDR3: TGTGCCATCAGTGATCTCGCGGACAGTACCGCGGGCTATGGCTACACCTTC. This chain links TRBV10-3 with TRBJ1-2, with D possibly being TRBD1 (6 bases). V lost 3 bases and J 4 bases, leaving 21 bases between the germline ends. This CDR3 contains 17 residues. Looked up from germline, CDR1 is ENHRY and CDR2 is SYGVKD.

This chain joins TRBV11-3 and TRBJ1-1; TRBD1 agrees at 7 bases. Germline values: CDR1 SGHNT, CDR2 YENEEA. Trimming cost V 6 bases and J 4 bases; bases outside gene matches: 5. CDR3 length: 13 residues. The CDR3 protein is CASRMTGSTEAFF. CDR3 in DNA: TGTGCCAGCAGGATGACAGGGTCCACTGAAGCTTTCTTT.

The chain couples TRBV9 to TRBJ2-7; 7 bases are a match to TRBD2. Germline CDR1 is SGDLS and CDR2 is YYNGEE. CDR3 size: 14 residues. V was pared by 0 bases and J by 4 bases, with 4 bases of the junction left unmatched. The CDR3 loop reads CASSVAGSGYEQYF. For the CDR3, the DNA is TGTGCCAGCAGCGTAGCGGGTAGCGGGTACGAGCAGTACTTC. Full variable domain (outside the CDR3, taken from reference TRBV9 and TRBJ2-7): DSGVTQTPKHLITATGQRVTLRCSPRSGDLSVYWYQQSLDQGLQFLIQYYNGEERAKGNILERFSAQQFPDLHSELNLSSLELGDSALYFCASSVAGSGYEQYFGPGTRLTVT.

The DNA for the CDR3 is TGTGCCTGGAGTCGGACAGATAGCAATCAGCCCCAGCATTTT. This gives the protein CAWSRTDSNQPQHF. The V call is TRBV30, the J call TRBJ1-5; TRBD1 is a possible D gene (6 bases). Germline V gene data show CDR1 as GTSNPN and CDR2 as SVGIG (reference sequence). Trimming left V 2 bases short and J 0 bases short, with 8 bases between. This CDR3 spans 14 amino acids. Full variable domain (missing parts from reference TRBV30 and TRBJ1-5): SQTIHQWPATLVQPVGSPLSLECTVEGTSNPNLYWYRQAAGRGLQLLFYSVGIGQISSEVPQNLSASRPQDRQFILSSKKLLLSDSGFYLCAWSRTDSNQPQHFGDGTRLSIL.

The V call is TRBV10-3, the J call TRBJ2-1; 8 bases map to TRBD2. The CDR3 is 16 residues long. The germline CDR1 and CDR2 sequences are ENHRY and SYGVKD. V lost 5 bases and J lost 0; bases outside the gene matches: 6. The CDR3 sequence is CAISSEAGVSYNEQFF. CDR3 bases: TGTGCCATCAGTTCCGAAGCGGGAGTCTCCTACAATGAGCAGTTCTTC.

The chain has TRBV2 and TRBJ1-5; TRBD1 matches 7 bases. With V trimmed by 6 bases and J by 1 base, 6 bases remained unmatched. Germline CDR1 SNHLY, CDR2 FYNNEI. There are 15 residues in the CDR3. CDR3 residues: CASSQGTVSNQPQHF. DNA of the CDR3: TGTGCCAGCAGCCAGGGGACAGTGAGCAATCAGCCCCAGCATTTT.

The genes are TRBV30 and TRBJ1-6; possibly TRBD1 for D (6 bases). CDR1 GTSNPN and CDR2 SVGIG come from the germline V gene (reference sequence). There are 13 residues in the CDR3. Trimming shortened V by 0 bases and J by 10 bases, and 10 bases separated the two germline ends. The CDR3 DNA sequence: TGTGCCTGGAGTGTAACAGGGCAATCACCCCTCCACTTT. Its translation: CAWSVTGQSPLHF.

About this clone itself: At one of its ends the junction is not consistent with the germline gene, which may arise from a read error. The V and J genes are TRBV19 and TRBJ1-2, with D unclear. The CDR3 is 16 amino acids. Germline CDR1 and CDR2: LNHDA and SQIVND (reference sequence). The DNA for the CDR3 is TGTGCCAGTAGCCACCCCTCCCGATCGTCTAACTTTGGCTACACCTTC. It specifies CASSHPSRSSNFGYTF.

This rearrangement joins TRBV3-1 (or the pseudogene TRBV3-2) to TRBJ2-1; D not certain. CDR3 size: 16 residues. V was trimmed by 0 bases and J by 4 bases, leaving 13 bases between them. CDR1 and CDR2 from the germline V gene are LGHDT and YNNKEL (reference sequence). CDR3 sequence (DNA): TGTGCCAGCAGCCAAGATAGTGGGCCTTTTTACAATGAGCAGTTCTTC. It yields the protein CASSQDSGPFYNEQFF.

This rearrangement joins TRBV3-1 (or the pseudogene TRBV3-2) to TRBJ1-1; D gene uncertain. Per the germline V gene, CDR1 is LGHDT and CDR2 is YNNKEL (reference sequence). V shed 1 base and J shed 6 bases, with 9 bases lying between them. The CDR3 is 13 residues long. The CDR3 loop reads CASSQVPGSEAFF. CDR3 nucleotides: TGTGCCAGCAGCCAAGTACCGGGATCTGAAGCTTTCTTT.

The chain couples TRBV6-2 or TRBV6-3 to TRBJ2-7; D unclear. The CDR3 contains 12 residues. Between the trimmed V and J ends, which lost 2 bases and 8 bases, there was a span of 10 bases. The germline V gene encodes CDR1 MNHEY and CDR2 SVGEGT. CDR3: CASSYPEVQQYF. DNA for the CDR3: TGTGCCAGCAGTTACCCAGAGGTCCAGCAGTACTTC.

The V gene is TRBV6-6, the J gene TRBJ1-1; D unclear. The CDR3 has 18 residues. V dropped 5 bases and J dropped 1 base, with 23 bases sitting between them. Germline V gives CDR1 MNHNY, CDR2 SVGAGI (reference sequence). The CDR3 bases are TGTGCCAGCAGTCCTAGCCAGACACTTACCCGACAGAACACTGAAGCTTTCTTT. This codes for CASSPSQTLTRQNTEAFF.

V is TRBV11-3 and J is TRBJ2-1; 7 nucleotides align to TRBD2. J gave up 4 bases and V 1 base, and 13 bases lay outside the gene matches. CDR3 length equals 18 residues. The germline V gene has CDR1 SGHNT and CDR2 YENEEA. CDR3 region: CASSLAGVGGPEYNEQFF. The CDR3 nucleotides read TGTGCCAGCAGCTTAGCCGGAGTGGGAGGGCCGGAGTACAATGAGCAGTTCTTC. Based on the CDR3 plus reference TRBV11-3 and TRBJ2-1, the full variable domain is EAGVVQSPRYKIIEKKQPVAFWCNPISGHNTLYWYLQNLGQGPELLIRYENEEAVDDSQLPKDRFSAERLKGVDSTLKIQPAELGDSAVYLCASSLAGVGGPEYNEQFFGPGTRLTVL.